The rows below give T cell receptor beta chains drawn from one sample of a study of regulatory T cells in long-lasting Graves disease. TCRdb re-derived calls from the multiplex PCR reads in MiXCR, one entry per CDR3 protein. In the table there are around 460,000 distinct CDR3 sequences, 20% to 25% of which are singletons. This specimen was peripheral blood mononuclear cells (PBMCs), taken when the disease was refractory, from a patient treated with antithyroid drugs. The origin of the receptors is a female donor with Graves disease. CDR3s include the opening cysteine and the closing phenylalanine or tryptophan. A D gene is named only where the DNA matches it firmly. Clone size is not always given. Where it is, it says once, few, many or a class for expanded clones.

D	size	J	V	DNA	CDR3
.	.	TRBJ2-2	TRBV4-3	TGCGCCAGCAGCCAAGAGGAGGGACTCACCGGGGAGCTGTTTTTT	CASSQEEGLTGELFF
TRBD1	.	TRBJ1-1	TRBV20-1	TGCAGTGCTAGCAGGGGGTGGAACACTGAAGCTTTCTTT	CSASRGWNTEAFF
TRBD2	.	TRBJ2-7	TRBV7-2	TGTGCCAGCATCCCCCCAGCGGGGGGGCCAAGGTACGAGCAGTACTTC	CASIPPAGGPRYEQYF
.	many	TRBJ2-7	TRBV28	TGTGCCAGCAGTTTGGGGGGGGGGGGCAGTAGCTCCTACGAGCAGTACTTC	CASSLGGGGSSSYEQYF
.	many	TRBJ1-1	TRBV2	TGTGCCAGCGTACGAACCGGGACACCGAACACTGAAGCTTTCTTT	CASVRTGTPNTEAFF
TRBD1	many	TRBJ2-5	TRBV10-2	TGCGCCAGCAGTGTTTCGACAGGGCAAGAGACCCAGTACTTC	CASSVSTGQETQYF
.	few	TRBJ1-1	TRBV28	TGTGCCAGCAGTTTATTATCAATGAGGTTGGGGGATCCAGCTTTCTTT	CASSLLSMRLGDPAFF
.	few	TRBJ1-5	TRBV30	TGTGCCTGGAGTCCCTTACATGATCAGCCCCAGCATTTT	CAWSPLHDQPQHF
.	.	TRBJ2-2	TRBV15	TGTGCCACCAGCAGAGAGATCGGACAGAACACCGGGGAGCTGTTTTTT	CATSREIGQNTGELFF
.	.	TRBJ1-5	TRBV10-3	TGTGCCATCAGATACAGACACTGGGGGCAGCCCCAGCATTTT	CAIRYRHWGQPQHF
TRBD2	.	TRBJ2-3	TRBV2	TGTGCCAGCAGGGGGACTAGCGGGAGGACAGATACGCAGTATTTT	CASRGTSGRTDTQYF
.	many	TRBJ2-5	TRBV28	TGTGCCAGCAGCTTCCAGACGGACGCCAGGGAGACCCAGTACTTC	CASSFQTDARETQYF
.	few	TRBJ2-7	TRBV11-3	TGTGCCAGCAGCGCCTTTACTAATGCCTACGAGCAGTACTTC	CASSAFTNAYEQYF
.	many	TRBJ1-2	TRBV3-1	TGTGCCAGCAGCCAAGATGTCGGGTTCTATGGCTACACCTTC	CASSQDVGFYGYTF
.	few	TRBJ2-5	TRBV6-5	TGTGCCAGCAGTTTCACTAGAAAAGAGACCCAGTACTTC	CASSFTRKETQYF
.	.	TRBJ1-1	TRBV7-7	TGTGCTAGCAGCTTAAAACATGAAGCTTTCTTT	CASSLKHEAFF